This T cell receptor beta chain was profiled in a study of cytomegalovirus exposure and HLA in healthy donors. CDR1 is MNHEY and CDR2 is SVGAGI in the germline V gene. This CDR3 has 14 residues. Trimming cost V 8 bases and J 7 bases, with 15 bases left between them. This PCR relied on a set of 60 Vbeta primers and 13 Jbeta primers. The protocol was immunoSEQ multiplex PCR, while the TCRdb copy is restricted to in-frame clones and leaves out a portion. The repertoire holds over 130,000 clones, with 70% to 80% as singletons. The material sequenced was PBMCs. The chain uses TRBV6-5 and TRBJ1-6; D may be TRBD1 (5 bases). This sequence was found in a human donor in good health. CDR3: CASGLDKQNSPLHF. The CDR3 DNA is TGTGCCAGCGGCCTGGACAAACAAAATTCACCCCTCCACTTT.